The 29 T cell receptor beta chains below come from one sample, sequenced in a study of blood T cell repertoires in COVID-19. Sequencing used immunoSEQ multiplex PCR; TCRdb keeps in-frame clones, though not all of them. The sample lists about 190,000 clones; 70% to 80% were seen once. Sequenced sample: peripheral blood. These receptors came from a man aged 50 to 60 who had recovered from COVID-19.

The chain uses TRBV4-3 and TRBJ2-2, with D possibly being TRBD1 (5 bases). CDR1 and CDR2 (germline): LGHNA, YSLEER. The CDR3 runs 15 residues. The ends were cut back, 3 bases at V and 5 bases at J, with 13 bases in the middle. In DNA form, the CDR3 reads TGCGCCAGCAGCCACCGGCGGCAGGGAACCGGGGAGCTGTTTTTT. The encoded protein is CASSHRRQGTGELFF.

The chain carries TRBV27 and TRBJ1-4, with 9 bases that match TRBD1. V was pared by 0 bases and J by 7 bases, with 6 bases of the junction left unmatched. Germline CDR1 reads MNHEY; CDR2 reads SMNVEV (reference sequence). This CDR3 spans 16 amino acids. The CDR3: CASSLSRQGGPEKLFF. CDR3 sequence (DNA): TGTGCCAGCAGTTTATCACGACAGGGGGGTCCTGAAAAACTGTTTTTT.

The chain is built from TRBV5-5 and TRBJ2-5, with TRBD2 identical over 10 bases. The CDR3 extends over 15 amino acids. With 0 bases clipped from V and 3 bases from J, the junction kept 2 bases outside the gene matches. Germline CDR1 reads SGHKS; CDR2 reads YYEKEE (reference sequence). The CDR3: CASSLVLAGEETQYF. The CDR3 DNA reads as TGTGCCAGCAGCTTGGTGCTAGCGGGAGAAGAGACCCAGTACTTC.

The V call is TRBV19, the J call TRBJ1-3; D perhaps matches TRBD1 (5 bases). V dropped 6 bases and J dropped 3 bases, with 12 bases sitting between them. CDR1 is LNHDA and CDR2 is SQIVND in the germline V gene (reference sequence). CDR3 size: 14 residues. The CDR3 reads CASSPQGGGNTIYF. The CDR3, as DNA: TGTGCCAGTAGCCCCCAGGGCGGTGGAAACACCATATATTTT. Looking up the rest from reference TRBV19 and TRBJ1-3 gives the full variable domain: DGGITQSPKYLFRKEGQNVTLSCEQNLNHDAMYWYRQDPGQGLRLIYYSQIVNDFQKGDIAEGYSVSREKKESFPLTVTSAQKNPTAFYLCASSPQGGGNTIYFGEGSWLTVV.

The chain combines TRBV25-1 with TRBJ1-1; TRBD1 agrees at 7 bases. The CDR3 covers 12 residues. The V and J ends lost 6 bases and 12 bases, in that order; junction bases with no gene match: 10. Germline assignment: CDR1 MGHDK and CDR2 SYGVNS. This chain's CDR3 is CASSLGTDRSFF. The CDR3, as DNA: TGTGCCAGCAGCCTAGGGACGGACAGGTCTTTCTTT.

The gene calls are TRBV20-1 and TRBJ1-1; 7 nucleotides line up with TRBD1. V lost 7 bases and J lost 3; bases outside the gene matches: 2. This CDR3 is 11 amino acids long. CDR1 and CDR2 (germline): DFQATT, SNEGSKA (reference sequence). In DNA form, the CDR3 reads TGCAGTGTGCAGGGGGACACTGAAGCTTTCTTT. It translates to CSVQGDTEAFF.

This clone occurred once. Different DNA sequences within this sample yield the same CDR3. The rearrangement uses TRBV6-5 and TRBJ2-1; D remains unclear. This CDR3 spans 13 amino acids. The V end lost 5 bases, the J end lost 4 bases, and 9 bases lay between the germline ends. The germline gives CDR1 MNHEY, CDR2 SVGAGI. DNA for the CDR3: TGTGCCAGCAGTCGCACACCATACAATGAGCAGTTCTTC. Translated: CASSRTPYNEQFF.

The genes are TRBV12-3 or TRBV12-4 and TRBJ2-2, with D possibly TRBD1 on 6 matching bases. This CDR3 is 13 amino acids long. V lost 6 bases and J lost 7, with 12 bases in between. The CDR3 DNA follows: TGTGCCAGCAGAAGGGGGACACTCGGGGAGCTGTTTTTT. This codes for CASRRGTLGELFF.

This rearrangement joins TRBV4-1 to TRBJ2-7, with D possibly being TRBD1 (6 bases). The germline gives CDR1 MGHRA, CDR2 YSYEKL. Trimming took off 3 bases at V and 6 bases at J, with 12 bases between the two ends. The CDR3 consists of 13 residues. The CDR3 loop reads CASSQVTGLEQYF. In DNA form, the CDR3 reads TGCGCCAGCAGCCAGGTAACAGGGCTCGAGCAGTACTTC.

This clone was observed a handful of times. This chain connects TRBV20-1 to TRBJ1-4, with no clear D. CDR3 size: 11 residues. Germline V gene sequence: CDR1 DFQATT, CDR2 SNEGSKA (reference sequence). Trimming cost V 2 bases and J 8 bases, with 6 bases left between them. This CDR3 is CSARFEEKLFF. CDR3 bases: TGCAGTGCTAGATTCGAGGAAAAACTGTTTTTT.

This chain links TRBV12-3 or TRBV12-4 with TRBJ1-2; D is unclear. The CDR3 has 13 amino acids. V gave up 3 bases and J gave up 4 bases, with 9 bases separating them. Here the CDR3 reads CASSFEGSYGYTF. Here the CDR3 DNA reads TGTGCCAGCAGTTTTGAGGGTTCCTATGGCTACACCTTC.

The rearrangement uses TRBV28 and TRBJ1-2, with D hard to call. From germline, CDR1 is MDHEN and CDR2 SYDVKM. CDR3 length equals 13 residues. The V end was cut by 3 bases, the J end by 8 bases, with 13 bases between. DNA of the CDR3: TGTGCCAGCAGTTTGGCCGGAAGGAGGGGCTACACCTTC. Translating gives CASSLAGRRGYTF.

This CDR3 is CAWLSRDRGHGYTF. CDR3 nucleotide sequence: TGTGCCTGGCTGTCCCGGGACAGGGGGCACGGCTACACCTTC. The rearrangement joins TRBV30 to TRBJ1-2; TRBD1 aligns across 12 bases. Germline CDR1 and CDR2: GTSNPN and SVGIG (reference sequence). This CDR3 region has 14 residues. Losses at the gene ends were 5 bases for V and 8 bases for J; bases not matched to a gene: 9.

The chain joins TRBV4-2 to TRBJ2-5; D ambiguous. The germline CDR1 and CDR2 sequences are LGHNA and YNFKEQ. V shed 0 bases and J shed 3 bases, with 5 bases lying between them. This CDR3 has 13 amino acids. The CDR3 sequence: CASSQDSEETQYF. DNA for the CDR3: TGTGCCAGCAGCCAAGATTCGGAAGAGACCCAGTACTTC.

The rearrangement joins TRBV6-5 to TRBJ2-3; tentatively, D is TRBD2 (5 bases). Trimming took off 6 bases at V and 4 bases at J, with 8 bases between the two ends. Germline V lookup: CDR1 MNHEY, CDR2 SVGAGI. The CDR3 consists of 12 residues. This CDR3 is CASRQAADTQYF. CDR3 in DNA: TGTGCCAGCAGGCAAGCGGCAGATACGCAGTATTTT.

The chain links TRBV7-2 to TRBJ1-2; D gene uncertain. CDR3 length equals 13 residues. The germline gives CDR1 SGHTA, CDR2 FQGNSA. The germline V and J ends were trimmed by 0 bases and 8 bases, with 10 bases remaining between them. CDR3 region: CASSLASRPGYTF. DNA of the CDR3: TGTGCCAGCAGCTTAGCGTCGAGGCCGGGCTACACCTTC.

This clone was counted between two and nine times. The chain links TRBV7-8 to TRBJ1-1, with D tentatively TRBD1 (6 bases). Germline lookup yields CDR1 SGHVS and CDR2 FQNEAQ. The V end was cut by 5 bases, the J end by 0 bases, with 19 bases between. The CDR3 covers 17 residues. The CDR3 is CASSLVGAGGLNTEAFF. In nucleotides, the CDR3 is TGTGCCAGCAGCCTGGTCGGGGCGGGGGGCTTGAACACTGAAGCTTTCTTT.

J is TRBJ1-1 and V is TRBV6-5; no clear D. The CDR3 consists of 13 residues. Germline V gene sequence: CDR1 MNHEY, CDR2 SVGAGI. Trimming took off 6 bases at V and 4 bases at J, with 12 bases between the two ends. This chain's CDR3 is CASSATVSTEAFF. CDR3 DNA: TGTGCCAGCAGCGCCACAGTAAGCACTGAAGCTTTCTTT.

The V call is TRBV18, the J call TRBJ1-6, with 8 bases identical to TRBD1. V lost 4 bases and J lost 1; bases outside the gene matches: 3. The germline gives CDR1 KGHSH, CDR2 LQKENI. The CDR3 spans 16 residues. The CDR3 DNA is TGTGCCAGCTCACTAACAGGGGGGTCCTATAATTCACCCCTCCACTTT. This encodes CASSLTGGSYNSPLHF.

Notes on this clone: At the DNA level, this CDR3 is encoded by other sequences in the same sample as well. The chain uses TRBV11-3 and TRBJ2-5; a possible D gene is TRBD2 (5 bases). The germline V gene encodes CDR1 SGHNT and CDR2 YENEEA. The CDR3 contains 13 residues. The V gene lost 3 bases and the J gene lost 5 bases, with 10 bases spanning the gap. CDR3 nucleotide sequence: TGTGCCAGCAGCTTGGTCCCGGGGGAGACCCAGTACTTC. It codes for CASSLVPGETQYF.

The chain recombines TRBV10-2 with TRBJ1-6, with 9 bases lining up with TRBD1. There are 14 residues in the CDR3. The germline gives CDR1 WSHSY, CDR2 SAAADI. V gave up 3 bases and J gave up 10 bases; unmatched junction bases: 4. Here the CDR3 DNA reads TGCGCCAGCAGTGAAGGGGACAGGGTCTCACCCCTCCACTTT. It encodes CASSEGDRVSPLHF.

The chain uses TRBV18 and TRBJ1-1, with 9 nucleotides matching TRBD1. There are 14 residues in the CDR3. The germline gives CDR1 KGHSH, CDR2 LQKENI. V dropped 6 bases and J dropped 11; count of bases not matched to a gene: 13. DNA for the CDR3: TGTGCCAGCTCGCCGTTCCGGGACAGGGAGAGGGCTTTCTTT. Translated: CASSPFRDRERAFF.

The V and J genes are TRBV5-1 and TRBJ2-7; TRBD2 aligns across 8 bases. CDR1 is SGHRS, CDR2 YFSETQ, per germline. The CDR3 is 15 residues long. J lost 3 bases, V lost 4 bases, and 9 bases had no gene match. The CDR3, as DNA: TGCGCCAGCAGCGAAGTAGCGGGATCATTCTACGAGCAGTACTTC. Translating it yields CASSEVAGSFYEQYF.

The gene calls are TRBV15 and TRBJ2-1, with unresolved D. Trimming left V 3 bases short and J 5 bases short, with 20 bases between. CDR3 length: 17 residues. The germline V gene encodes CDR1 LNHNV and CDR2 YYDKDF (reference sequence). CDR3 in amino acids: CATSSPSSAVENNEQFF. As DNA, the CDR3 is TGTGCCACCAGCAGTCCATCCTCCGCGGTAGAGAACAATGAGCAGTTCTTC. The whole variable domain, filled in from reference TRBV15 and TRBJ2-1, reads DAMVIQNPRYQVTQFGKPVTLSCSQTLNHNVMYWYQQKSSQAPKLLFHYYDKDFNNEADTPDNFQSRRPNTSFCFLDIRSPGLGDTAMYLCATSSPSSAVENNEQFFGPGTRLTVL.

Regarding this clone: At one boundary the junction diverges from the germline segment, which might be a read error. Here the CDR3 reads CANSIVLSTEAFF. The CDR3 nucleotides read TGTGCCAATAGTATAGTACTTTCCACTGAAGCTTTCTTT. The chain recombines TRBV19 with TRBJ1-1; D unresolved. Germline CDR1 is LNHDA and CDR2 is SQIVND (reference sequence). The CDR3 contains 13 residues.

V is TRBV5-4 and J is TRBJ1-2, with a weak D call TRBD1 (6 bases). Looked up from germline, CDR1 is SGHNT and CDR2 is YYREEE (reference sequence). The CDR3 contains 16 residues. V lost 4 bases to trimming and J lost 8 bases, with 24 bases between them. The CDR3 region is CASSALPGQRLGGYTF. The CDR3 DNA reads TGTGCCAGCAGCGCCCTTCCCGGACAGCGGCTGGGCGGCTACACCTTC.

V gene TRBV19 combines with J gene TRBJ2-3; 12 bases align to TRBD1. Germline CDR1 is LNHDA and CDR2 is SQIVND (reference sequence). This CDR3 contains 15 residues. Trimming at V came to 3 bases and at J to 2 bases, leaving 0 bases not matched to a gene. The CDR3 nucleotides read TGTGCCAGTAGTATGGGACAGGGGGCCACAGATACGCAGTATTTT. Amino acids: CASSMGQGATDTQYF.

J is TRBJ2-2 and V is TRBV5-1; a possible D gene is TRBD1 (5 bases). CDR1 SGHRS and CDR2 YFSETQ come from the germline V gene. CDR3 length: 13 residues. V gave up 4 bases and J gave up 6 bases, with 10 bases separating them. CDR3 DNA: TGCGCCAGCAGCCCCCGACAGTCCGGGGAGCTGTTTTTT. Protein product: CASSPRQSGELFF.

The chain joins TRBV7-9 to TRBJ1-5, with 9 bases that match TRBD1. CDR1 and CDR2 from the germline V gene are SEHNR and FQNEAQ (reference sequence). Trimming cost V 0 bases and J 5 bases; bases outside gene matches: 5. This CDR3 has 16 residues. This CDR3 reads CASSLALRTGDQPQHF. The CDR3 bases are TGTGCCAGCAGCTTAGCGCTTAGGACAGGGGATCAGCCCCAGCATTTT.